This entry lists 16 T cell receptor beta chains sequenced from one sample in a study of T cells after yellow fever vaccination. TCRdb reprocessed the 5' RACE reads with MiXCR, giving one entry per CDR3 protein. The sample yields 500,000 to 700,000 distinct CDR3 sequences, around 21% seen once. Sequencing used PBMCs, obtained 15 days after the yellow fever booster vaccination. The receptors derive from a man aged 30-40 years who received the YFV17D yellow fever vaccine.

This clonotype was observed a few times. The chain links TRBV24-1 to TRBJ2-7, with D possibly TRBD2 on 5 matching bases. CDR3 length: 19 residues. The V gene lost 1 base and the J gene lost 0 bases, with 21 bases spanning the gap. In germline, CDR1 is KGHDR, CDR2 SFDVKD. The DNA of the CDR3 is TGTGCCACCAGTGATTTAAGTAATATGGTGGGAGACAACTCCTACGAGCAGTACTTC. Residues: CATSDLSNMVGDNSYEQYF.

This clonotype has a handful of counts. V is TRBV5-1 and J is TRBJ2-1, with TRBD2 identical over 9 bases. The CDR3 is made up of 15 amino acids. Germline V gives CDR1 SGHRS, CDR2 YFSETQ. J was trimmed by 7 bases and V by 0 bases; bases with no gene match: 5. In DNA, the CDR3 is TGCGCCAGCAGCTTGGTAGCGGGGGAAAGTAATGAGCAGTTCTTC. Translated, it gives CASSLVAGESNEQFF.

This clonotype was observed a handful of times. The chain joins TRBV10-3 to TRBJ2-1; 8 bases are shared with TRBD2. This CDR3 has 17 residues. V trimming: 4 bases; J trimming: 1 base; junction bases outside the gene matches: 9. Germline V gene lookup returns CDR1 ENHRY and CDR2 SYGVKD. The CDR3 sequence is CAISVYGRDESYNEQFF. CDR3 DNA sequence: TGTGCCATCAGTGTTTACGGGAGGGATGAGTCCTACAATGAGCAGTTCTTC.

This clonotype was found a few times. The chain has TRBV20-1 and TRBJ2-7; the match to TRBD1 covers 9 bases. The CDR3 extends over 13 amino acids. Germline CDR1 reads DFQATT; CDR2 reads SNEGSKA (reference sequence). Unmatched junction bases numbered 10, after V lost 3 bases and J lost 10 bases. The DNA of the CDR3 is TGCAGTGCTAGCCCCGGACAGGGGCTGAGACAGTACTTC. This translates into CSASPGQGLRQYF.

This clonotype was picked up a small number of times. The rearrangement links TRBV4-3 to TRBJ2-2; 7 positions agree with TRBD2. V shed 0 bases, J shed 2 bases, and the junction held 6 bases outside the gene matches. The CDR3 has 17 residues. CDR1 is LGHNA and CDR2 is YSLEER in the germline V gene. DNA for the CDR3: TGCGCCAGCAGCCAAGATTTGAGGGAGGGAAACACCGGGGAGCTGTTTTTT. Its translation is CASSQDLREGNTGELFF.

The sample holds one count of this clonotype. The chain employs TRBV12-3 or TRBV12-4 and TRBJ2-7; TRBD2 is a possible D gene (6 bases). The CDR3 runs 16 residues. Trimming cost V 6 bases and J 2 bases, with 20 bases left between them. The chain's CDR3 is CASRLANPPGAYEQYF. CDR3 nucleotides: TGTGCCAGCAGGCTGGCAAACCCCCCGGGGGCCTACGAGCAGTACTTC.

The rearrangement joins TRBV4-3 to TRBJ2-5, with a tentative D call TRBD2 (5 bases). Germline assignment: CDR1 LGHNA and CDR2 YSLEER. V lost 0 bases, J lost 7 bases, and 15 bases lay in between. This CDR3 region has 15 residues. The CDR3 here is CASSQDGEKAGTQYF. In DNA, the CDR3 is TGCGCCAGCAGCCAAGACGGAGAAAAGGCGGGGACCCAGTACTTC.

The chain uses TRBV19 and TRBJ2-3, with 7 positions matching TRBD2. CDR1 is LNHDA, CDR2 SQIVND, per germline (reference sequence). This CDR3 is 14 amino acids long. J lost 4 bases, V lost 11 bases, and 12 bases had no gene match. The CDR3 reads CAVGREARADTQYF. CDR3 nucleotide sequence: TGTGCCGTTGGCCGGGAGGCCCGTGCAGATACGCAGTATTTT.

This clonotype was seen a handful of times. The rearrangement joins TRBV10-3 to TRBJ2-7; 7 bases agree with TRBD2. Germline CDR1 and CDR2: ENHRY and SYGVKD. After removal of 2 bases from V and 3 bases from J, the junction contained 4 bases not matched to a gene. This CDR3 region has 14 residues. Written as DNA, the CDR3 is TGTGCCATCAGTGAGGCGGGAGCTCTCTACGAGCAGTACTTC. It codes for CAISEAGALYEQYF.

This clonotype showed up just a few times. The chain employs TRBV12-3 or TRBV12-4 and TRBJ2-3; the D gene is possibly TRBD1 (6 bases). Between the trimmed V and J ends, which lost 5 bases and 5 bases, there was a span of 14 bases. CDR3 length equals 14 residues. This CDR3 reads CASSPLTRGDTQYF. CDR3 sequence (DNA): TGTGCCAGCAGTCCACTCACCAGGGGAGATACGCAGTATTTT.

This clonotype was counted a few times. The chain is built from TRBV10-3 and TRBJ2-7; 9 nucleotides match TRBD2. This CDR3 has 15 residues. Germline V gene lookup returns CDR1 ENHRY and CDR2 SYGVKD. J lost 0 bases, V lost 6 bases, and 6 bases had no gene match. This CDR3 is CAIRRLAESSYEQYF. As DNA, the CDR3 is TGTGCCATCAGACGACTAGCGGAAAGCTCCTACGAGCAGTACTTC.

The chain employs TRBV3-1 and TRBJ2-4; TRBD2 aligns across 7 bases. The V segment lost 1 base and the J segment 9 bases; nucleotides outside the gene matches: 0. The length of the CDR3 is 12 residues. The germline V gene encodes CDR1 LGHDT and CDR2 YNNKEL (reference sequence). As DNA, the CDR3 is TGTGCCAGCAGCCAAGGCGGGGGCATTCAGTACTTC. Translation gives CASSQGGGIQYF.

This clonotype was counted between two and nine times. The chain carries TRBV27 and TRBJ2-7; D may be TRBD1 or TRBD2 (5 bases each). V was trimmed by 4 bases and J by 3 bases, leaving 16 bases between them. The CDR3 covers 15 residues. Germline V gene data show CDR1 as MNHEY and CDR2 as SMNVEV (reference sequence). CDR3 sequence: CASSYPGDGDYEQYF. The CDR3, as DNA: TGTGCCAGCAGTTACCCCGGGGACGGAGACTACGAGCAGTACTTC.

The chain couples TRBV9 to TRBJ2-2; TRBD1 aligns across 9 bases. The CDR3 is 15 residues long. Germline trimming cut 3 bases from V and 7 bases from J; bases unmatched to any gene: 7. Germline-derived CDR1 and CDR2 are SGDLS and YYNGEE. The CDR3, as DNA: TGTGCCAGCAGCGGCACAGGGGGCAGAGGCGGGGAGCTGTTTTTT. As protein: CASSGTGGRGGELFF.

This clonotype was detected a few times. CDR3: CASSPGRENYEQYF. As DNA, the CDR3 is TGTGCCAGCAGCCCCGGACGGGAGAACTACGAGCAGTACTTC. The chain combines TRBV7-8 with TRBJ2-7; possibly TRBD2 for D (6 bases). The CDR3 totals 14 residues. Germline CDR1 reads SGHVS; CDR2 reads FQNEAQ. V lost 5 bases and J lost 3, with 14 bases in between.

The rearrangement joins TRBV12-3 or TRBV12-4 to TRBJ2-2, with D perhaps matching TRBD2 (6 bases). V lost 7 bases and J 5 bases, leaving 17 bases between the germline ends. The CDR3 length is 15 residues. CDR3 sequence: CASTSVRAGTGELFF. CDR3 coding DNA: TGTGCCAGCACCTCGGTGAGGGCGGGAACCGGGGAGCTGTTTTTT.